This T cell receptor beta chain was captured by sequencing in a study of cytomegalovirus exposure and HLA in healthy donors. Healthy bone marrow donors made up the donors. General study findings and limits: Excluded were some V segments that proved indistinguishable, including TRBV6-2 and TRBV6-3. HLA allele associations emerged for roughly 16,000 TCR beta sequences in a later analysis, at 0.05 false discovery rate.

The PCR contained 60 Vbeta and 13 Jbeta primers. Authors' analysis steps: An analysis performed later counted 74 million or so unique TCR beta chains (roughly 11 million of them shared). This table comes from immunoSEQ multiplex PCR, and its TCRdb copy is limited to in-frame clones, with some not included. D and trimming were read from the DNA, whereas the V and J calls and clone size are those reported in that table. The table records about 130,000 clones, 80% of them present only once. A remark on this clone: Its cognate antigen is unknown.

With 2 bases removed from V and 2 bases from J, the gap between germline ends came to 11 bases. The CDR3 is made up of 15 amino acids. Germline lookup yields CDR1 SGHTA and CDR2 FQGNSA. The chain has TRBV7-2 and TRBJ2-3; D perhaps matches TRBD2 (6 bases). Material: PBMCs. This sequence was found in a man aged 25-45 years in good health and CMV-seronegative. Here the CDR3 reads CASSLMAGNTDTQYF. The CDR3 DNA reads TGTGCCAGCAGCTTAATGGCGGGAAACACAGATACGCAGTATTTT.